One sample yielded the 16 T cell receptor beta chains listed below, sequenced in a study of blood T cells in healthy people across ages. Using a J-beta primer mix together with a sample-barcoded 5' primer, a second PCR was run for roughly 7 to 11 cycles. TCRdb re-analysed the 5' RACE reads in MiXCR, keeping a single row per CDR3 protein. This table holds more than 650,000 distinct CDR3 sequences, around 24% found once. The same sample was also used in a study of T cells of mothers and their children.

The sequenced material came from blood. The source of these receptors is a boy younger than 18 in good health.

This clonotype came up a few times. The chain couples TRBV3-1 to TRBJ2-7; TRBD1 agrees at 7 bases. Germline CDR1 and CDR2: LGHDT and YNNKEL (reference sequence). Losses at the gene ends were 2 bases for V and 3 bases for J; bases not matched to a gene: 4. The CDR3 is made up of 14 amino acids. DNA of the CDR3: TGTGCCAGCAGCCAATGGGACAGTAACTACGAGCAGTACTTC. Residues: CASSQWDSNYEQYF.

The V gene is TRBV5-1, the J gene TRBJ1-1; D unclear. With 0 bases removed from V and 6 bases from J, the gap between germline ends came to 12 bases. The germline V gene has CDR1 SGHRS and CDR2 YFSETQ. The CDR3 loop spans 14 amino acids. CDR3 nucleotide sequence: TGCGCCAGCAGCTTGGAGGAGATTAGGGCTGAAGCTTTCTTT. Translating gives CASSLEEIRAEAFF.

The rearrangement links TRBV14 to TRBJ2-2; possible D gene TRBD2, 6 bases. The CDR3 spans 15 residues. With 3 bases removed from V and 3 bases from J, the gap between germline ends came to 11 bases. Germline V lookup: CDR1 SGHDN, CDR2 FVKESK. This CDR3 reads CASSHRGSYTGELFF. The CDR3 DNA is TGTGCCAGCAGCCATCGGGGGTCTTACACCGGGGAGCTGTTTTTT.

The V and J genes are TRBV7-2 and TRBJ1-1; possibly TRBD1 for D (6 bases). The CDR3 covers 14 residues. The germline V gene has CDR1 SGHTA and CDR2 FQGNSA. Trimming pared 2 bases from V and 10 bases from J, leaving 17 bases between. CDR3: CASSLYQDSLVAFF. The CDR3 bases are TGTGCCAGCAGCTTATACCAGGACAGCCTGGTAGCTTTCTTT.

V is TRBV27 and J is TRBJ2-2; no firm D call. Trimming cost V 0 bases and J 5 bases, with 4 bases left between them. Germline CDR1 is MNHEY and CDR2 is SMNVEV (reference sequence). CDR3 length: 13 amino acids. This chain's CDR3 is CASSLSITGELFF. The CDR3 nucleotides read TGTGCCAGCAGTTTATCTATAACCGGGGAGCTGTTTTTT.

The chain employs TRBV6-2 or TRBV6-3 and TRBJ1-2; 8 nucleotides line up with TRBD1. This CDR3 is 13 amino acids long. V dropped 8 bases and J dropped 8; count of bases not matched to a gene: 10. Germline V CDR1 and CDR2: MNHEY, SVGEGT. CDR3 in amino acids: CASSDRVVYGYTF. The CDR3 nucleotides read TGTGCCAGCTCGGACAGGGTGGTGTACGGCTACACCTTC.

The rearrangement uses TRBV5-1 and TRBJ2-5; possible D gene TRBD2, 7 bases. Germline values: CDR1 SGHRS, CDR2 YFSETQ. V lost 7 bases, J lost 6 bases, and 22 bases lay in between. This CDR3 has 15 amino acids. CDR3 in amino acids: CASSLVAGALQTQYF. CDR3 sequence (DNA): TGCGCCAGCTCATTGGTGGCGGGGGCCCTTCAGACCCAGTACTTC. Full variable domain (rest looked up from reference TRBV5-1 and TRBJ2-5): KAGVTQTPRYLIKTRGQQVTLSCSPISGHRSVSWYQQTPGQGLQFLFEYFSETQRNKGNFPGRFSGRQFSNSRSEMNVSTLELGDSALYLCASSLVAGALQTQYFGPGTRLLVL.

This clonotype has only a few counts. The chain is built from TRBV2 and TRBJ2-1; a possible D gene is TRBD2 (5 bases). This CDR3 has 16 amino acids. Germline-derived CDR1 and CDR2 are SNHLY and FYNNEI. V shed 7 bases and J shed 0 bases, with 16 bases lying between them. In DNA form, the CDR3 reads TGTGCCAGCACCCCGGTAGCTGACTACTCCTACAATGAGCAGTTCTTC. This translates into CASTPVADYSYNEQFF.

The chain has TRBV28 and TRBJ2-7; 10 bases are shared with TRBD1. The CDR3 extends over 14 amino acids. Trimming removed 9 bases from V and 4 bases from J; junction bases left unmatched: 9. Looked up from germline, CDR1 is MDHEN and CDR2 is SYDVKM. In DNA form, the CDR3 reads TGTGCCAGTATGACGGGACAGGGGTTGTACGAGCAGTACTTC. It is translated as CASMTGQGLYEQYF.

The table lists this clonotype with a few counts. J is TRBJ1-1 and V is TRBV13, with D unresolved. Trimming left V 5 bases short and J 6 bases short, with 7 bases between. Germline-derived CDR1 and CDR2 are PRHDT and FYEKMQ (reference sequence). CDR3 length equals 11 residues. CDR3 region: CASSMTAEAFF. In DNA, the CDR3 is TGTGCCAGCAGCATGACCGCTGAAGCTTTCTTT.

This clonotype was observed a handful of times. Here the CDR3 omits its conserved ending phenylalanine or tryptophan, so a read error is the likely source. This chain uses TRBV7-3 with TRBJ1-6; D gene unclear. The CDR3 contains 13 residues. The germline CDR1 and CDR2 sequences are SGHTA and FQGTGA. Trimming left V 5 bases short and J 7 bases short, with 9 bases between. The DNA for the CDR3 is TGTGCCAGCAGCCCCGATACGAATTCACCCCTCCACCTT. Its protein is CASSPDTNSPLHL.

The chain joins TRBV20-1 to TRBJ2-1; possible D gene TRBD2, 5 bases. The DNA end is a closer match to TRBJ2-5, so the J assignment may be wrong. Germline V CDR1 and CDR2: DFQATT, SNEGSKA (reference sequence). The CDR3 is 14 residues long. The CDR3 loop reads CSARDGGGVETQYF. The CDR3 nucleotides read TGCAGTGCTAGAGATGGAGGTGGGGTTGAGACCCAGTACTTC.

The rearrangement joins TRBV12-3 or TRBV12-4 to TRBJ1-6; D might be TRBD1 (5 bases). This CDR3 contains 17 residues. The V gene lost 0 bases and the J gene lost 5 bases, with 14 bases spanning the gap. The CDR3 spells CASSLAFGGFNNSPLHF. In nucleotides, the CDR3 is TGTGCCAGCAGTTTAGCCTTTGGGGGATTTAATAATTCACCCCTCCACTTT.

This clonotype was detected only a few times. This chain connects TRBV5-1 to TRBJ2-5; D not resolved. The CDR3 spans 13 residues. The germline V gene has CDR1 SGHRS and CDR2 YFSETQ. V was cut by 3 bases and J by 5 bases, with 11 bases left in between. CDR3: CASSWAPVETQYF. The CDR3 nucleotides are TGCGCCAGCAGCTGGGCTCCTGTGGAGACCCAGTACTTC. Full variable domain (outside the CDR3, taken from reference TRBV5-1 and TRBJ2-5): KAGVTQTPRYLIKTRGQQVTLSCSPISGHRSVSWYQQTPGQGLQFLFEYFSETQRNKGNFPGRFSGRQFSNSRSEMNVSTLELGDSALYLCASSWAPVETQYFGPGTRLLVL.

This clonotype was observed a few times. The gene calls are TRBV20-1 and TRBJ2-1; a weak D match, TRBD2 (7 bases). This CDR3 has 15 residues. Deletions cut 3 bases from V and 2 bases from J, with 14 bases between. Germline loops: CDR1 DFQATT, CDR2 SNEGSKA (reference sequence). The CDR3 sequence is CSARGAGATYNEQFF. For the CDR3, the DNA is TGCAGTGCTAGGGGGGCGGGGGCTACCTACAATGAGCAGTTCTTC.

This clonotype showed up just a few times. CDR3 protein: CASSPSFGNTIYF. CDR3 coding DNA: TGTGCCAGCAGTCCGTCGTTTGGAAACACCATATATTTT. The J gene is TRBJ1-3, the V gene TRBV6-5; D is unclear. Deletions cut 5 bases from V and 3 bases from J, with 8 bases between. Looked up from germline, CDR1 is MNHEY and CDR2 is SVGAGI. The CDR3 consists of 13 residues.